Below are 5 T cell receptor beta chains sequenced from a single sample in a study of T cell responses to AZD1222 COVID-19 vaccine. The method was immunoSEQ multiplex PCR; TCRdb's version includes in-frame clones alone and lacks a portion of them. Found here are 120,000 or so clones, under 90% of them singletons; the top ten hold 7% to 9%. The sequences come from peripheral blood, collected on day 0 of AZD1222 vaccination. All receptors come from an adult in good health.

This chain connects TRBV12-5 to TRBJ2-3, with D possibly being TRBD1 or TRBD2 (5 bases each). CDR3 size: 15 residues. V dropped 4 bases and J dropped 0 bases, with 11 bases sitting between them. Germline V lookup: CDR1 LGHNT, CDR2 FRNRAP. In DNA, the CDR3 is TGTGCTAGTGGTTCGGGGACCGCTAGCACAGATACGCAGTATTTT. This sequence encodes CASGSGTASTDTQYF.

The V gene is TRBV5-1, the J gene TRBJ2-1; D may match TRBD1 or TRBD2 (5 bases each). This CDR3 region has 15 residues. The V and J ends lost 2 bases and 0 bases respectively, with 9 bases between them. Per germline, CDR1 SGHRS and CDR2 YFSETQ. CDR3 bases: TGCGCCAGCAGCTTAGAAGGGACCTCCTACAATGAGCAGTTCTTC. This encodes CASSLEGTSYNEQFF.

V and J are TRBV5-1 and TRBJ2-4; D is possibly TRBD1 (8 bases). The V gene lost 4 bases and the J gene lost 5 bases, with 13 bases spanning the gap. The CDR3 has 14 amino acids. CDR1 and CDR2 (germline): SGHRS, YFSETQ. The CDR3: CASSPQGGQNIQYF. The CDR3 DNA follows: TGCGCCAGCAGCCCACAGGGGGGGCAAAACATTCAGTACTTC.

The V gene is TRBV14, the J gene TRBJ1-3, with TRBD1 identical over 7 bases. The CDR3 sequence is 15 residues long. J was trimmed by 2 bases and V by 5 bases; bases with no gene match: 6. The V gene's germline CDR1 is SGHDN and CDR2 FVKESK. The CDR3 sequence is CASSAPGTAGNTIYF. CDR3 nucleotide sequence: TGTGCCAGCAGCGCTCCCGGGACAGCTGGAAACACCATATATTTT.

The CDR3 region is CSATTGREDTQYF. The CDR3 DNA is TGCAGCGCTACGACAGGGAGAGAAGATACGCAGTATTTT. The rearrangement uses TRBV29-1 and TRBJ2-3; the match to TRBD1 covers 7 bases. The germline gives CDR1 SQVTM, CDR2 ANQGSEA. After removal of 7 bases from V and 5 bases from J, the junction contained 9 bases not matched to a gene. The CDR3 totals 13 residues.